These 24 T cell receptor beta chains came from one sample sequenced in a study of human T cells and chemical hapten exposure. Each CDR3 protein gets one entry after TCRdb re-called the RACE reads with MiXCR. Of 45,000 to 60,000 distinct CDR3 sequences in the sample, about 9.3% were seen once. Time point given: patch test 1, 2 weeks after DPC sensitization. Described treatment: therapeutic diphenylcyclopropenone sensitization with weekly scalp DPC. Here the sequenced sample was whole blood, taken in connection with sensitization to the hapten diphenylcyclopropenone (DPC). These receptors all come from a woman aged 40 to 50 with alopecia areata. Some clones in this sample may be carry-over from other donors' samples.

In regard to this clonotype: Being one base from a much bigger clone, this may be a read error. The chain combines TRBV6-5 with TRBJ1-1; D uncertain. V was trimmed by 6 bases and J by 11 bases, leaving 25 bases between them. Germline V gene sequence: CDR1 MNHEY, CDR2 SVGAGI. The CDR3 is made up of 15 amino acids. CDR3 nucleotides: TGTGCCAGCAGACGCGGGGATTTAGGGCCAGGCTTGGCTTTCTTT. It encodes CASRRGDLGPGLAFF.

The chain's CDR3 is CASSQPGLTGELFF. Written as DNA, the CDR3 is TGCGCCAGCAGCCAACCGGGACTTACCGGGGAGCTGTTTTTT. The chain combines TRBV4-1 with TRBJ2-2; possibly TRBD2 for D (6 bases). CDR1 and CDR2 (germline): MGHRA, YSYEKL. The CDR3 consists of 14 residues. Between the trimmed V and J ends, which lost 2 bases and 5 bases, there was a span of 9 bases.

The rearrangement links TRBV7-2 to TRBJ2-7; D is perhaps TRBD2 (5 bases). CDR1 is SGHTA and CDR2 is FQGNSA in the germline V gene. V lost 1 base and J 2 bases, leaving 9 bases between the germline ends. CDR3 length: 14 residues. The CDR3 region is CASSLGGWTYEQYF. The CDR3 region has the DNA TGTGCCAGCAGCTTAGGCGGGTGGACCTACGAGCAGTACTTC.

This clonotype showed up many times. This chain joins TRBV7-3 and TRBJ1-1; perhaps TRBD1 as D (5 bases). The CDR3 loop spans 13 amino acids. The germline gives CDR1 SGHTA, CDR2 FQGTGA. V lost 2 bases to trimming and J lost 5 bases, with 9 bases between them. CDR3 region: CASSLEGPTEAFF. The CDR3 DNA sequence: TGTGCCAGCAGCTTAGAGGGGCCTACTGAAGCTTTCTTT.

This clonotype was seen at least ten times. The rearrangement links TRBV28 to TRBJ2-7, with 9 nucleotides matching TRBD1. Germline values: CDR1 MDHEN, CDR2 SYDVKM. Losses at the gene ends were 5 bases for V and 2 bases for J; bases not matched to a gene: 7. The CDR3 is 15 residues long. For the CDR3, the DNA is TGTGCCAGCAGTCCCCCGACAGGGGGGACCTACGAGCAGTACTTC. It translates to CASSPPTGGTYEQYF.

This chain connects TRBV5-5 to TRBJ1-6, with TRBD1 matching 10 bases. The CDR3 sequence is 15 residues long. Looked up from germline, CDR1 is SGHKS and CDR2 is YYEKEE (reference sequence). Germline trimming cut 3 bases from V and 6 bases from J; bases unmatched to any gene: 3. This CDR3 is CASSSRDRGNSPLHF. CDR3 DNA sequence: TGTGCCAGCAGCTCGCGGGACAGGGGTAATTCACCCCTCCACTTT.

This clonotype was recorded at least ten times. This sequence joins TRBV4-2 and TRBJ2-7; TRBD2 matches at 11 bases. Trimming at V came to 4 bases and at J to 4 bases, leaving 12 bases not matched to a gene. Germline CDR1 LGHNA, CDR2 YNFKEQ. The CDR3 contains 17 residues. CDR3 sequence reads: CASSRSGTSGEPYEQYF. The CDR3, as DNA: TGTGCCAGCAGCCGATCCGGGACTAGCGGCGAACCATACGAGCAGTACTTC.

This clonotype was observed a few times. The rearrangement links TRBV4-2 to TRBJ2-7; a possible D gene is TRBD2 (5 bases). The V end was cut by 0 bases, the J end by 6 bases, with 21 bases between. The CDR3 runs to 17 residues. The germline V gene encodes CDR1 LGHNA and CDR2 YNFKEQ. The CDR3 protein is CASSQDPIGLALSEQYF. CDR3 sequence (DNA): TGTGCCAGCAGCCAAGATCCTATAGGCCTAGCCCTCTCCGAGCAGTACTTC.

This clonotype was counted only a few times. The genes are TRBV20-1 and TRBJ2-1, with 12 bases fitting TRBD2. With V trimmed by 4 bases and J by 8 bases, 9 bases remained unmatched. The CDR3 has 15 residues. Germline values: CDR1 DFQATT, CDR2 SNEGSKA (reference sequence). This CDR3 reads CSATILAGGLDEQFF. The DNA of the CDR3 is TGCAGTGCTACGATCCTAGCGGGGGGGCTGGATGAGCAGTTCTTC.

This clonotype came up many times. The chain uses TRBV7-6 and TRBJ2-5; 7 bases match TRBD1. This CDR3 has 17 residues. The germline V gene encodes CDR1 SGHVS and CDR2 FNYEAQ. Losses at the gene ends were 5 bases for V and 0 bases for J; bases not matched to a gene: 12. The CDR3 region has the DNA TGTGCCAGCAGCGAGCCGGGACAGAGAGAGTACCAAGAGACCCAGTACTTC. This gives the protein CASSEPGQREYQETQYF.

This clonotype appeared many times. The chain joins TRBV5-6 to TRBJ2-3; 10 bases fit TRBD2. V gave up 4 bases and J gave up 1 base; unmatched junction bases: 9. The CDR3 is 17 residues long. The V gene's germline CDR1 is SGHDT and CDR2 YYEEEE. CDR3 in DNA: TGTGCCAGCAGCCGGACATCTAGCGGGGGTGGCACAGATACGCAGTATTTT. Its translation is CASSRTSSGGGTDTQYF.

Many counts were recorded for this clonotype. The DNA of the CDR3 is TGTGCTAGTGGTCACCTCGTCTATGGCTACACCTTC. This translates into CASGHLVYGYTF. The chain recombines TRBV12-5 with TRBJ1-2, with no clear D. The CDR3 spans 12 residues. The V gene's germline CDR1 is LGHNT and CDR2 FRNRAP. V lost 5 bases and J lost 4, with 8 bases in between.

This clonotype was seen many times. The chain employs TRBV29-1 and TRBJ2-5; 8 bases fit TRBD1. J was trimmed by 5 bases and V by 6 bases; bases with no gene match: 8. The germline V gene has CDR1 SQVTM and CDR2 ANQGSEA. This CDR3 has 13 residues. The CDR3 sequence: CSVPGQGRETQYF. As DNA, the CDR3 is TGCAGCGTACCCGGACAGGGCCGCGAGACCCAGTACTTC.

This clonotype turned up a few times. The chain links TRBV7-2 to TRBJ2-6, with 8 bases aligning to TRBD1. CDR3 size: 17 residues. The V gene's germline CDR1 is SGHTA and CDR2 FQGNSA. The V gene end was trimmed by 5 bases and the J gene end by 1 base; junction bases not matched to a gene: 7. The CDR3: CASSQSRDRSGANVLTF. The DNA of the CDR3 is TGTGCCAGCAGCCAGTCCCGGGACAGGTCTGGGGCCAACGTCCTGACTTTC. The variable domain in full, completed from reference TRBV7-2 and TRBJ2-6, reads GAGVSQSPSNKVTEKGKDVELRCDPISGHTALYWYRQSLGQGLEFLIYFQGNSAPDKSGLPSDRFSAERTGGSVSTLTIQRTQQEDSAVYLCASSQSRDRSGANVLTFGAGSRLTVL.

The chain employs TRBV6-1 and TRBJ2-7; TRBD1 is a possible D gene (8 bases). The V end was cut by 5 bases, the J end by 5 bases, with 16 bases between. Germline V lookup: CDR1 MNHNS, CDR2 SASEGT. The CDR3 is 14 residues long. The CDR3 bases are TGTGCCAGCAGTACGCAACAGGGGGGGGACGAGCAGTACTTC. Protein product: CASSTQQGGDEQYF.

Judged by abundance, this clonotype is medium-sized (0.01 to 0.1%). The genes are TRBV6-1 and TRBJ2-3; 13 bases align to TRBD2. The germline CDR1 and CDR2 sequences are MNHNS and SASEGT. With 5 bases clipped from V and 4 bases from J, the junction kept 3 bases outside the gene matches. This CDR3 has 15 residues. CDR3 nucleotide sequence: TGTGCCAGCAGTCCGACTAGCGGGGGGTCAGATACGCAGTATTTT. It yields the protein CASSPTSGGSDTQYF.

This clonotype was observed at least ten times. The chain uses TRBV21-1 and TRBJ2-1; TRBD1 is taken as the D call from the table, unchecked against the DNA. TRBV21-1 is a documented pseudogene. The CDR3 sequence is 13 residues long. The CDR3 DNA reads TGTGCCAGCAGCAAATCAGGGAACAATGAGCAGTTCTTC. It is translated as CASSKSGNNEQFF.

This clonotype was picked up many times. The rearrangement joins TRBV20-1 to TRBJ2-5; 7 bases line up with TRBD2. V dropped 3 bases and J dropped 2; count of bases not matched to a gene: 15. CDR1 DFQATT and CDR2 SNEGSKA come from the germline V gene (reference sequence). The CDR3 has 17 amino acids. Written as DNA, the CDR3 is TGCAGTGCTAGCCCGCTCCGTCTAGCGGAATTACAAGAGACCCAGTACTTC. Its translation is CSASPLRLAELQETQYF.

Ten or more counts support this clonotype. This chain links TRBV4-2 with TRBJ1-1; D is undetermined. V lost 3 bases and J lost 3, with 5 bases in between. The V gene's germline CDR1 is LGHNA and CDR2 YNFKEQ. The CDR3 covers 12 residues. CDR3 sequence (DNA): TGTGCCAGCAGCCACATAGACACTGAAGCTTTCTTT. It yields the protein CASSHIDTEAFF.

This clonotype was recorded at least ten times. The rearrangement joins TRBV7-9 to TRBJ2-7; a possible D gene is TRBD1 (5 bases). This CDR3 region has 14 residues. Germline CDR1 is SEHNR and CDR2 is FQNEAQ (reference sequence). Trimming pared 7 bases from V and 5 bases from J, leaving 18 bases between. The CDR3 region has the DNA TGTGCCAGCACCAAAGTGGCAGGGTACAACGAGCAGTACTTC. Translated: CASTKVAGYNEQYF.

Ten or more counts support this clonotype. CDR3 DNA: TGCAGCGTTGAAGATCAGGGGGTCGGCTACACCTTC. This gives the protein CSVEDQGVGYTF. The V call is TRBV29-1, the J call TRBJ1-2; 7 bases agree with TRBD1. Germline-derived CDR1 and CDR2 are SQVTM and ANQGSEA. The CDR3 consists of 12 residues. J was trimmed by 8 bases and V by 0 bases; bases with no gene match: 3.

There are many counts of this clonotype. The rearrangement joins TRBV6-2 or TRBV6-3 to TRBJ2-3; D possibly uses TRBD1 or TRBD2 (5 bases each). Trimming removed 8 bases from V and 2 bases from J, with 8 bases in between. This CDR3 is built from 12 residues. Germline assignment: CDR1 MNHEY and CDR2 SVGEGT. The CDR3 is CASGTSTDTQYF. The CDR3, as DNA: TGTGCCAGCGGGACGTCCACAGATACGCAGTATTTT.

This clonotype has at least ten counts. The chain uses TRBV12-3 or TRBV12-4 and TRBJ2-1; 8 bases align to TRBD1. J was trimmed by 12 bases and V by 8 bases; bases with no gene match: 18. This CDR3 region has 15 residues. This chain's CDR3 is CASRSAGGRVEGQFF. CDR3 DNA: TGTGCCAGCCGTTCGGCAGGGGGCCGAGTTGAAGGGCAGTTCTTC.

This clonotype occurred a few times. CDR3 in DNA: TGTGCCAGCACCCGGGGGGGCTCCTACGAGCAGTACTTC. Protein product: CASTRGGSYEQYF. The chain couples TRBV27 to TRBJ2-7; 8 nucleotides align to TRBD2. The CDR3 covers 13 residues. Germline CDR1 reads MNHEY; CDR2 reads SMNVEV (reference sequence). Trimming removed 7 bases from V and 0 bases from J; junction bases left unmatched: 2.